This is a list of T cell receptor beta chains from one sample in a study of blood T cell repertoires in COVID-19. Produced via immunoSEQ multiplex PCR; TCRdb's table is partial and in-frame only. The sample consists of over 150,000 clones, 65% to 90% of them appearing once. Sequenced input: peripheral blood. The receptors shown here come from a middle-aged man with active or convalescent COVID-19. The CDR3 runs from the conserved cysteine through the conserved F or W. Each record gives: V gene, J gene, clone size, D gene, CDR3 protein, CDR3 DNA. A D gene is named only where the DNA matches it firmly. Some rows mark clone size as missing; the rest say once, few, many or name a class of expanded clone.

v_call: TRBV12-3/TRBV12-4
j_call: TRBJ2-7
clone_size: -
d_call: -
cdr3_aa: CASSSVLVSEQYF
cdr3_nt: TGTGCCAGCAGTTCCGTTCTTGTATCCGAGCAGTACTTC

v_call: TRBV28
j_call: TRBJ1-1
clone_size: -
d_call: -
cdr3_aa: CASSKLGEAFF
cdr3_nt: TGTGCCAGCTCAAAGCTCGGTGAAGCTTTCTTT

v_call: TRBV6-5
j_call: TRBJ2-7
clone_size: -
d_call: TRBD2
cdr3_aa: CATEAQAGGSEQYF
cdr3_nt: TGTGCCACCGAAGCCCAAGCGGGAGGAAGCGAGCAGTACTTC

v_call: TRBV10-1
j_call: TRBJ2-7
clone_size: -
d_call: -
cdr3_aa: CASSERQAYSYEQYF
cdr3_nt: TGCGCCAGCAGTGAGAGACAGGCATACTCCTACGAGCAGTACTTC

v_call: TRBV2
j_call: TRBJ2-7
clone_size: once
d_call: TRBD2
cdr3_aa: CASRRAGAYEQYF
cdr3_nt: TGTGCCAGCAGGAGAGCGGGGGCCTACGAGCAGTACTTC

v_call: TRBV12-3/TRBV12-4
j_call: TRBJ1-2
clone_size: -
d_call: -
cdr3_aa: CASSLPGGGYTF
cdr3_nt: TGTGCCAGCAGTCTCCCGGGCGGGGGCTACACCTTC

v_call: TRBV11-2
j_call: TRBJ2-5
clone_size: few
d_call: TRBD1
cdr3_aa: CASSLGRGLQETQYF
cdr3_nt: TGTGCCAGCAGCTTAGGCAGGGGGTTACAAGAGACCCAGTACTTC

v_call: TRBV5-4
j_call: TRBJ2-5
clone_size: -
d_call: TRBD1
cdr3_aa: CASSPDRGRETQYF
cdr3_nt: TGTGCCAGCAGCCCGGACAGGGGGAGAGAGACCCAGTACTTC

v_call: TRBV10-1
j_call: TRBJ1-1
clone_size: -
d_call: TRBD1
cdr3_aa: CASSEGQGNTEAFF
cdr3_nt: TGCGCCAGCAGTGAAGGACAGGGGAACACTGAAGCTTTCTTT

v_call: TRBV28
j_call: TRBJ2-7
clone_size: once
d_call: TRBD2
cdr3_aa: CASKPRASGYEQYF
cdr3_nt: TGTGCCAGCAAACCCCGGGCTAGCGGGTACGAGCAGTACTTC

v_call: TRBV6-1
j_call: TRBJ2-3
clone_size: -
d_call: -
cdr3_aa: CASSEMGGGGTDTQYF
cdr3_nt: TGTGCCAGCAGTGAAATGGGAGGGGGGGGCACAGATACGCAGTATTTT

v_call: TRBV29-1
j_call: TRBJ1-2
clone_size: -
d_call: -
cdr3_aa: CSVWGGRAYGYTF
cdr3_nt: TGCAGCGTTTGGGGAGGGCGGGCCTATGGCTACACCTTC

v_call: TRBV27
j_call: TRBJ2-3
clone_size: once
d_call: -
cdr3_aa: CASSFTGDTQYF
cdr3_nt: TGTGCCAGCAGTTTTACGGGAGATACGCAGTATTTT

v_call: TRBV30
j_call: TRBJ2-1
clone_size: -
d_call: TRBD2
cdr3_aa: CAWRPGTSFYNEQFF
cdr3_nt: TGTGCCTGGAGACCCGGGACTAGCTTCTACAATGAGCAGTTCTTC

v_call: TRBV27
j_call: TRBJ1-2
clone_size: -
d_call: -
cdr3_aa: CASSLGDSDYGYTF
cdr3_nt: TGTGCCAGCAGTTTGGGAGACTCTGACTATGGCTACACCTTC

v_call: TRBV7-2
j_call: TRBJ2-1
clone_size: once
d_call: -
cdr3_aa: CATPGLYNEQFF
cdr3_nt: TGTGCCACCCCGGGACTTTACAATGAGCAGTTCTTC

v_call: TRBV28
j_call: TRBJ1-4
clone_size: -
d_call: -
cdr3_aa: CASSSSIKMGSWEKLFF
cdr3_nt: TGTGCCAGCAGTTCGTCGATTAAGATGGGGAGTTGGGAAAAACTGTTTTTT

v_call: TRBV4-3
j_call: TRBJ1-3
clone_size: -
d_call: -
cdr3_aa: CASSQDRGQGYYSGNTIYF
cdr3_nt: TGCGCCAGCAGCCAAGATCGAGGGCAGGGGTATTACTCTGGAAACACCATATATTTT

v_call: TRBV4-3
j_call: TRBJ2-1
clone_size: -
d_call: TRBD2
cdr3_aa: CASSQDPSGGAIDEQFF
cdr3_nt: TGCGCCAGCAGCCAAGATCCTAGCGGGGGGGCAATCGATGAGCAGTTCTTC

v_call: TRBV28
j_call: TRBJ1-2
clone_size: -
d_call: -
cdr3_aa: CASSFNRVGGYTF
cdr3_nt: TGTGCCAGCAGTTTCAACAGGGTTGGCGGCTACACCTTC

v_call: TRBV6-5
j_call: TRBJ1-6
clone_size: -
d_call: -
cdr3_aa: CASRQYSPLHF
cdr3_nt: TGTGCCAGCAGACAGTATTCACCCCTCCACTTT

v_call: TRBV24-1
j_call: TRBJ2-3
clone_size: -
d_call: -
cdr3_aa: CATSDLGPSSTDTQYF
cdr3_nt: TGTGCCACCAGTGATTTGGGCCCCTCTAGCACAGATACGCAGTATTTT

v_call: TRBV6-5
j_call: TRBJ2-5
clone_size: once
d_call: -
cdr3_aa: CASSRDIQETQYF
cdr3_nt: TGTGCCAGCAGTAGGGACATCCAAGAGACCCAGTACTTC

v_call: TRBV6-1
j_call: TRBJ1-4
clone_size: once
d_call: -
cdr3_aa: CASSETVQGVGKLFF
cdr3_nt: TGTGCCAGCAGTGAAACAGTCCAGGGTGTGGGAAAACTGTTTTTT